This TCR beta chain was profiled in a study of read filtering for tumor transcriptome and immune sequencing. This CDR3 has 14 residues. Per germline, CDR1 SQVTM and CDR2 ANQGSEA. The J segment lost 6 bases and the V segment lost 4 bases, leaving 5 bases of the junction unmatched. Molecular barcoded adaptors covering alpha/delta and beta/gamma chains were used on roughly 400 ng RNA. Via MiXCR, TCRdb re-called the reads, giving one row per CDR3 protein. The repertoire holds about 63,000 distinct CDR3 sequences, with approximately 15% as singletons. The sequenced material came from a population of CD138-negative cells sorted from bone marrow. The V gene is TRBV29-1, the J gene TRBJ2-1; 11 bases map to TRBD2. The source of this sequence is a donor at least 40 years old with multiple myeloma. The CDR3, as DNA: TGCAGCGTTGGGACTAGCGGGTTCTGCAATGAGCAGTTCTTC. This translates into CSVGTSGFCNEQFF.